The TCR beta chain under discussion was sequenced for a study of blood T cell repertoires in COVID-19. Across the whole study: Whether acute or convalescent, the COVID-19 samples came from the United States, Italy and Spain. The cDNA or gDNA used as material had been derived from T cells, B-cell-depleted T cells, or PBMCs.

Germline V gene sequence: CDR1 LGHDT, CDR2 YNNKEL (reference sequence). The CDR3 is made up of 11 amino acids. The table lists this clone with a few counts. Compared with germline, one end of the junction differs, possibly owing to a read error. Authors' analysis steps: Nucleated cell counts were estimated from reference gene primer amplification. Libraries were prepared by immunoSEQ multiplex PCR; TCRdb keeps only in-frame clonotypes and omits some of them. The V and J calls and the clone size are those of that table, but D and trimming were determined from the DNA. Here the sample spans about 110,000 clones, roughly 76% being singletons.

Sequenced material: peripheral blood. This chain uses TRBV3-1 (or the pseudogene TRBV3-2) with TRBJ2-7, with no clear D. The origin of this receptor is a woman between 55 and 75 years old with acute or convalescent COVID-19. In DNA, the CDR3 is TGTGCCAGCAGCCAAGACCGCTGGTGGAGCTTC. Its protein is CASSQDRWWSF.